This passage covers 19 T cell receptor beta chains from one sample sequenced in a study of T cells after yellow fever vaccination. Each CDR3 protein is one row after TCRdb ran MiXCR on the 5' RACE reads. The table includes 100,000 or so distinct CDR3 sequences, almost 9% detected once. The sample was CD8+ T cells not binding an NS4B(214-222) dextramer, sorted from PBMCs, taken approximately 16 days after the first yellow fever vaccination. The receptor set was obtained from a man aged 18 to 35 who received the YFV17D yellow fever vaccine.

There are a few counts of this clonotype. The chain employs TRBV12-3 or TRBV12-4 and TRBJ2-1; tentatively, D is TRBD1 (6 bases). Trimming took off 10 bases at V and 0 bases at J, with 13 bases between the two ends. This CDR3 is built from 14 residues. CDR3 in DNA: TGTGCCACCGCCACAGGGAGCTCCTACAATGAGCAGTTCTTC. The encoded protein is CATATGSSYNEQFF.

The CDR3 DNA follows: TGCGCCAGCAGCCAAGTAACGACAGCTAATTCACCCCTCCACTTT. It is translated as CASSQVTTANSPLHF. The chain uses TRBV4-1 and TRBJ1-6, with D perhaps TRBD1 (5 bases). This CDR3 comprises 15 residues. Germline V gene data show CDR1 as MGHRA and CDR2 as YSYEKL. V shed 1 base and J shed 6 bases, with 10 bases lying between them.

The sample holds a few counts of this clonotype. The chain uses TRBV12-3 or TRBV12-4 and TRBJ1-1; D gene ambiguous. V lost 6 bases and J lost 1, with 15 bases in between. This CDR3 contains 15 residues. The CDR3 reads CASRSSAKANTEAFF. CDR3 DNA: TGTGCCAGCAGATCATCGGCAAAGGCGAACACTGAAGCTTTCTTT.

In this sample, this clonotype turned up many times. This CDR3 is CASSFVGQGEAFF. The CDR3 DNA is TGTGCCAGCAGCTTCGTCGGTCAGGGTGAAGCTTTCTTT. This sequence joins TRBV12-3 or TRBV12-4 and TRBJ1-1; tentatively, D is TRBD1 (5 bases). The CDR3 spans 13 residues. Trimming cost V 6 bases and J 7 bases, with 15 bases left between them.

The chain is built from TRBV27 and TRBJ2-1, with TRBD2 matching over 10 bases. The CDR3 loop spans 15 amino acids. Germline CDR1 MNHEY, CDR2 SMNVEV (reference sequence). CDR3 DNA: TGTGCGACGGGACTAGCGTATATAGGGGGCAATGAGCAGTTCTTC. Encoded protein: CATGLAYIGGNEQFF.

CDR3 DNA: TGTGCCAGCAGCCCTAGTTACCACGAGCAGTACTTC. Translating it yields CASSPSYHEQYF. The chain is built from TRBV7-8 and TRBJ2-7, with no clear D. The V and J ends lost 5 bases and 5 bases respectively, with 10 bases between them. CDR3 length: 12 residues. From germline, CDR1 is SGHVS and CDR2 FQNEAQ.

The table lists this clonotype with a few counts. The chain links TRBV5-6 to TRBJ2-7; D call uncertain. Trimming pared 3 bases from V and 3 bases from J, leaving 7 bases between. In germline, CDR1 is SGHDT, CDR2 YYEEEE. The CDR3 length is 12 residues. CDR3 nucleotide sequence: TGTGCCAGCAGCTGGACCAGCTACGAGCAGTACTTC. It yields the protein CASSWTSYEQYF.

V and J are TRBV12-3 or TRBV12-4 and TRBJ1-2; D not resolved. The CDR3 spans 12 residues. V dropped 7 bases and J dropped 6 bases, with 12 bases sitting between them. CDR3 loop: CASIRTGDGYTF. CDR3 in DNA: TGTGCCAGCATTCGGACCGGGGATGGCTACACCTTC.

Many counts were recorded for this clonotype. The gene calls are TRBV5-6 and TRBJ2-5; TRBD2 might be the D (6 bases). The CDR3 is made up of 16 amino acids. Germline assignment: CDR1 SGHDT and CDR2 YYEEEE. V lost 0 bases to trimming and J lost 1 base, with 13 bases between them. The CDR3 DNA follows: TGTGCCAGCAGCTTGGAGATTGCGGGGCCCCAAGAGACCCAGTACTTC. Protein product: CASSLEIAGPQETQYF.

CDR3 coding DNA: TGCGCCAGCAGCCCTCCAGGAACGAACACCGGGGAGCTGTTTTTT. Protein: CASSPPGTNTGELFF. This chain links TRBV4-1 with TRBJ2-2; D not certain. Looked up from germline, CDR1 is MGHRA and CDR2 is YSYEKL. V lost 4 bases, J lost 0 bases, and 9 bases lay in between. CDR3 size: 15 residues.

In this sample, this clonotype turned up many times. The junction and the germline gene differ at one end; a read error may be behind it. The J gene is TRBJ2-7, the V gene TRBV20-1, with D unclear. The CDR3 is made up of 13 amino acids. Germline-derived CDR1 and CDR2 are DFQATT and SNEGSKA (reference sequence). The CDR3 loop is CSARDPGSDEQYF. The DNA of the CDR3 is TGCAGTGCTAGAGATCCAGGCTCCGACGAGCAGTACTTC.

The CDR3 DNA follows: TGTGCCAGCAGCCTTCCCGCGGGGCCCGAGCGGGGCAATGAGCAGTTCTTC. Amino acid sequence: CASSLPAGPERGNEQFF. The rearrangement uses TRBV12-3 or TRBV12-4 and TRBJ2-1; 7 nucleotides agree with TRBD2. The trim removed 6 bases at V and 6 bases at J, leaving 17 bases unmatched. The CDR3 contains 17 residues.

The J gene is TRBJ2-1, the V gene TRBV18; no definite D call. CDR3 size: 15 residues. Germline V CDR1 and CDR2: KGHSH, LQKENI. The ends were cut back, 2 bases at V and 0 bases at J, with 8 bases in the middle. The CDR3 sequence is CASSPVSSSYNEQFF. DNA of the CDR3: TGTGCCAGCTCACCAGTTTCCAGCTCCTACAATGAGCAGTTCTTC.

There are a few counts of this clonotype. The J gene is TRBJ1-3, the V gene TRBV6-1; D remains ambiguous. CDR1 and CDR2 (germline): MNHNS, SASEGT. V was pared by 8 bases and J by 1 base, with 12 bases between. There are 14 residues in the CDR3. CDR3 protein: CASVEAGSGNTIYF. DNA for the CDR3: TGTGCCAGCGTAGAAGCGGGGTCTGGAAACACCATATATTTT.

In its sample, this clonotype was seen a few times. The genes are TRBV27 and TRBJ1-5; D ambiguous. Germline-derived CDR1 and CDR2 are MNHEY and SMNVEV (reference sequence). V shed 8 bases and J shed 0 bases, with 14 bases lying between them. The CDR3 sequence is 15 residues long. The CDR3: CASRSSGYSNQPQHF. CDR3 nucleotide sequence: TGTGCCAGCCGTTCGTCAGGTTATAGCAATCAGCCCCAGCATTTT.

The rearrangement joins TRBV7-9 to TRBJ2-1; 8 bases are a match to TRBD2. With V trimmed by 5 bases and J by 8 bases, 14 bases remained unmatched. This CDR3 comprises 16 residues. CDR1 is SEHNR and CDR2 is FQNEAQ in the germline V gene (reference sequence). CDR3 amino acids: CASSEAPGLVDDEQFF. CDR3 nucleotides: TGTGCCAGCAGCGAGGCTCCGGGACTAGTGGACGATGAGCAGTTCTTC.

V and J are TRBV12-3 or TRBV12-4 and TRBJ2-2, with TRBD1 as a possible D gene (5 bases). Trimming removed 5 bases from V and 5 bases from J, with 21 bases in between. This CDR3 spans 17 amino acids. In DNA form, the CDR3 reads TGTGCCAGCAGTCCTAGGGGCAGCCCAGAGCAAACCGGGGAGCTGTTTTTT. Amino acids: CASSPRGSPEQTGELFF.

This clonotype occurred a few times. The chain recombines TRBV27 with TRBJ2-6; no definite D call. The CDR3 is made up of 15 amino acids. The V end was cut by 3 bases, the J end by 3 bases, with 9 bases between. Germline CDR1 and CDR2: MNHEY and SMNVEV (reference sequence). The CDR3 DNA follows: TGTGCCAGCAGTTTTTCGTCGGGTGGGGCCAACGTCCTGACTTTC. This encodes CASSFSSGGANVLTF.

This clonotype was picked up a small number of times. CDR3 sequence reads: CASSPGTETYEQYF. CDR3 nucleotides: TGTGCCAGCAGCCCCGGGACAGAAACCTACGAGCAGTACTTC. This chain uses TRBV9 with TRBJ2-7; 7 positions agree with TRBD1. The CDR3 length is 14 residues. V shed 4 bases, J shed 2 bases, and the junction held 6 bases outside the gene matches. The germline gives CDR1 SGDLS, CDR2 YYNGEE.